These 31 T cell receptor beta chains came from one sample sequenced in a study of chemoradiotherapy in HPV16-positive cancers. Clones were read by immunoSEQ multiplex PCR, and TCRdb kept only the in-frame ones, dropping some. The profile covers approximately 9,700 clones, with about 80% appearing a single time and roughly 13% taken by the ten largest. This material consisted of tumor tissue, taken from a patient who underwent chemoradiotherapy. Every receptor here comes from a human donor with HPV-associated anogenital cancer.

The gene calls are TRBV6-1 and TRBJ1-1; no reliable D call. Germline lookup yields CDR1 MNHNS and CDR2 SASEGT. This CDR3 comprises 14 residues. The ends were cut back, 6 bases at V and 3 bases at J, with 14 bases in the middle. The CDR3 loop reads CASRSELEDTEAFF. The CDR3 DNA sequence: TGTGCCAGCAGATCAGAGCTTGAGGACACTGAAGCTTTCTTT.

The chain links TRBV6-5 to TRBJ1-1, with D hard to call. Per germline, CDR1 MNHEY and CDR2 SVGAGI. V was clipped by 5 bases and J by 9 bases, with 16 bases between them. The CDR3 totals 13 residues. CDR3 nucleotide sequence: TGTGCCAGCAGTGGCCCGGTTCGAAGGAAAGCTTTCTTT. This codes for CASSGPVRRKAFF.

V is TRBV30 and J is TRBJ2-6, with D hard to call. This CDR3 is built from 14 residues. Germline V gene sequence: CDR1 GTSNPN, CDR2 SVGIG (reference sequence). Trimming took off 6 bases at V and 1 base at J, with 10 bases between the two ends. The DNA for the CDR3 is TGTGCCTGCCCTGCTCGGTCTGGGGCCAACGTCCTGACTTTC. Translated: CACPARSGANVLTF.

The chain uses TRBV7-6 and TRBJ2-7; 7 bases fit TRBD1. The germline CDR1 and CDR2 sequences are SGHVS and FNYEAQ. This CDR3 comprises 16 residues. V lost 4 bases and J lost 1; bases outside the gene matches: 10. This chain's CDR3 is CASSSGDRVSSYEQYF. CDR3 DNA: TGTGCCAGCAGCTCTGGAGACAGGGTTTCATCCTACGAGCAGTACTTC.

The chain employs TRBV5-1 and TRBJ2-5; D gene ambiguous. The CDR3 length is 19 residues. The germline CDR1 and CDR2 sequences are SGHRS and YFSETQ. V was trimmed by 0 bases and J by 1 base, leaving 22 bases between them. As DNA, the CDR3 is TGCGCCAGCAGCTTGGCAATGAGCTCGTTAGACGTCGTCCAAGAGACCCAGTACTTC. Protein sequence: CASSLAMSSLDVVQETQYF.

The rearrangement uses TRBV19 and TRBJ2-2; D is unclear. CDR1 LNHDA and CDR2 SQIVND come from the germline V gene (reference sequence). The CDR3 is made up of 14 amino acids. V was shortened by 8 bases and J by 0 bases, with 10 bases between the two germline ends. In nucleotides, the CDR3 is TGTGCCAGTTCCTCGGATGCGAACACCGGGGAGCTGTTTTTT. This codes for CASSSDANTGELFF.

The chain joins TRBV10-1 to TRBJ1-2; D is perhaps TRBD1 (6 bases). V was cut by 2 bases and J by 4 bases, with 14 bases left in between. The CDR3 has 15 amino acids. The V gene's germline CDR1 is WNHNN and CDR2 SYGVQD (reference sequence). The CDR3 coding sequence is TGCGCCAGCAGTGAGACAGGGACGTTTGCCTATGGCTACACCTTC. It translates to CASSETGTFAYGYTF.

The rearrangement links TRBV11-2 to TRBJ1-1; D possibly corresponds to TRBD1 (6 bases). Germline V gene data show CDR1 as SGHAT and CDR2 as FQNNGV. CDR3 length: 16 amino acids. Trimming stripped 5 bases from V and 0 bases from J, with 16 bases between. CDR3 protein: CASSPVRTAMNTEAFF. In nucleotides, the CDR3 is TGTGCCAGCAGCCCCGTAAGGACAGCCATGAACACTGAAGCTTTCTTT.

V usage is TRBV27 and J usage is TRBJ1-1; D uncertain. This CDR3 is 13 amino acids long. Germline values: CDR1 MNHEY, CDR2 SMNVEV (reference sequence). Between the trimmed V and J ends, which lost 8 bases and 1 base, there was a span of 11 bases. The CDR3 sequence is CASWEAGNTEAFF. The DNA for the CDR3 is TGTGCCAGCTGGGAGGCGGGGAACACTGAAGCTTTCTTT.

V usage is TRBV7-3 and J usage is TRBJ2-5; D is perhaps TRBD2 (5 bases). Judging by the DNA end, TRBJ2-7 fits better; the J call may be wrong. The CDR3 totals 15 residues. The germline CDR1 and CDR2 sequences are SGHTA and FQGTGA. Here the CDR3 reads CASSLTPGMGYEQYF. CDR3 DNA: TGTGCCAGCAGCTTAACCCCGGGAATGGGATACGAGCAGTACTTC.

This clone has only a few counts. The chain recombines TRBV29-1 with TRBJ2-2, with 11 bases fitting TRBD2. The V gene's germline CDR1 is SQVTM and CDR2 ANQGSEA. The trim removed 6 bases at V and 3 bases at J, leaving 12 bases unmatched. The CDR3 spans 17 residues. This chain's CDR3 is CSVKDGSGGAYTGELFF. The CDR3 DNA sequence: TGCAGCGTAAAGGATGGTAGCGGGGGGGCATACACCGGGGAGCTGTTTTTT.

The rearrangement joins TRBV7-9 to TRBJ1-4, with TRBD1 matching 12 bases. Germline CDR1 is SEHNR and CDR2 is FQNEAQ (reference sequence). With 5 bases clipped from V and 2 bases from J, the junction kept 3 bases outside the gene matches. The CDR3 contains 16 residues. This CDR3 is CASSGGTGGTNEKLFF. In DNA, the CDR3 is TGTGCCAGCAGCGGAGGGACAGGGGGCACTAATGAAAAACTGTTTTTT.

The chain couples TRBV11-2 to TRBJ2-1, with TRBD1 matching 8 bases. The germline V gene has CDR1 SGHAT and CDR2 FQNNGV. The V segment lost 3 bases and the J segment 4 bases; nucleotides outside the gene matches: 5. The CDR3 loop spans 15 amino acids. The CDR3 DNA reads as TGTGCCAGCAGCTTTGGGACAGGAGGTTACAATGAGCAGTTCTTC. It yields the protein CASSFGTGGYNEQFF. The full variable domain, with the rest looked up from reference TRBV11-2 and TRBJ2-1, is EAGVAQSPRYKIIEKRQSVAFWCNPISGHATLYWYQQILGQGPKLLIQFQNNGVVDDSQLPKDRFSAERLKGVDSTLKIQPAKLEDSAVYLCASSFGTGGYNEQFFGPGTRLTVL.

This chain uses TRBV7-2 with TRBJ2-7; a possible D gene is TRBD2 (7 bases). Germline loops: CDR1 SGHTA, CDR2 FQGNSA. V was cut by 6 bases and J by 6 bases, with 21 bases left in between. This CDR3 spans 15 amino acids. CDR3 residues: CASSSSGGARSEQYF. The DNA of the CDR3 is TGTGCCAGCAGTTCCAGTGGGGGGGCTCGAAGCGAGCAGTACTTC.

The chain recombines TRBV2 with TRBJ2-7, with TRBD2 matching over 9 bases. The CDR3 spans 15 residues. Germline V gives CDR1 SNHLY, CDR2 FYNNEI. The V gene end was trimmed by 1 base and the J gene end by 0 bases; junction bases not matched to a gene: 1. The CDR3 sequence is CASSEGRGGSYEQYF. The CDR3 DNA reads as TGTGCCAGCAGTGAAGGGCGGGGGGGCTCCTACGAGCAGTACTTC.

The chain combines TRBV2 with TRBJ2-5, with 7 bases aligning to TRBD1. The CDR3 length is 16 residues. Germline assignment: CDR1 SNHLY and CDR2 FYNNEI. Germline trimming cut 4 bases from V and 0 bases from J; bases unmatched to any gene: 8. CDR3: CASSGGTAKDQETQYF. CDR3 DNA sequence: TGTGCCAGCAGTGGGGGGACAGCCAAAGACCAAGAGACCCAGTACTTC.

The sample holds a few counts of this clone. V is TRBV7-3 and J is TRBJ1-3; no clear D. CDR3 length equals 13 residues. V dropped 2 bases and J dropped 4 bases, with 6 bases sitting between them. Looked up from germline, CDR1 is SGHTA and CDR2 is FQGTGA. CDR3 nucleotides: TGTGCCAGCAGCTTAGGATCCGGAAACACCATATATTTT. It yields the protein CASSLGSGNTIYF.

The chain has TRBV18 and TRBJ1-1; TRBD1 aligns across 9 bases. This CDR3 is 15 amino acids long. CDR1 and CDR2 from the germline V gene are KGHSH and LQKENI. V lost 4 bases to trimming and J lost 2 bases; unmatched junction nucleotides: 5. The CDR3 is CASSLSGQGNTEAFF. The CDR3 nucleotides read TGTGCCAGCTCACTCTCGGGACAGGGTAACACTGAAGCTTTCTTT.

CDR3 residues: CAISDIGYGYTF. DNA for the CDR3: TGTGCCATCAGTGACATCGGCTATGGCTACACCTTC. The chain is built from TRBV10-3 and TRBJ1-2; D remains ambiguous. Deletions cut 3 bases from V and 4 bases from J, with 6 bases between. The CDR3 has 12 residues. Germline-derived CDR1 and CDR2 are ENHRY and SYGVKD.

CDR3 sequence: CASSRQGETYEQYF. CDR3 in DNA: TGTGCCAGCAGTCGACAGGGTGAGACCTACGAGCAGTACTTC. The chain links TRBV7-9 to TRBJ2-7; 7 bases are shared with TRBD1. The ends lost 6 bases at V and 2 bases at J; junction bases unmatched: 7. Germline CDR1 SEHNR, CDR2 FQNEAQ (reference sequence). This CDR3 has 14 residues.

The chain recombines TRBV6-5 with TRBJ1-3, with D possibly being TRBD1 (6 bases). This CDR3 region has 14 residues. Germline CDR1 and CDR2: MNHEY and SVGAGI. Trimming removed 5 bases at V and 0 bases at J, with 8 bases between. CDR3 sequence: CASSLDSSGNTIYF. In DNA form, the CDR3 reads TGTGCCAGCAGTCTGGACAGCTCTGGAAACACCATATATTTT.

The chain combines TRBV28 with TRBJ1-6, with D possibly TRBD1 on 5 matching bases. The CDR3 has 14 residues. The V gene's germline CDR1 is MDHEN and CDR2 SYDVKM. The V end was cut by 8 bases, the J end by 7 bases, with 15 bases between. CDR3 in DNA: TGTGCCAGCGTTACGGGACTGAGAAATTCACCCCTCCACTTT. It is translated as CASVTGLRNSPLHF. Combining the CDR3 with reference TRBV28 and TRBJ1-6 gives the whole variable domain DVKVTQSSRYLVKRTGEKVFLECVQDMDHENMFWYRQDPGLGLRLIYFSYDVKMKEKGDIPEGYSVSREKKERFSLILESASTNQTSMYLCASVTGLRNSPLHFGNGTRLTVT.

The chain carries TRBV11-1 and TRBJ2-7; D not certain. Germline V CDR1 and CDR2: SGHAT, FQDESV (reference sequence). This CDR3 spans 14 amino acids. V lost 4 bases, J lost 1 base, and 11 bases lay in between. CDR3 protein: CASSSLGISYEQYF. For the CDR3, the DNA is TGTGCCAGCAGCTCCCTAGGGATTTCCTACGAGCAGTACTTC.

The rearrangement joins TRBV28 to TRBJ1-5; no definite D call. Trimming left V 5 bases short and J 3 bases short, with 11 bases between. The CDR3 runs 14 residues. Germline CDR1 is MDHEN and CDR2 is SYDVKM. The DNA of the CDR3 is TGTGCCAGCAGTCCTCCCGGGCCCAATCAGCCCCAGCATTTT. Protein sequence: CASSPPGPNQPQHF. Based on the CDR3 plus reference TRBV28 and TRBJ1-5, the full variable domain is DVKVTQSSRYLVKRTGEKVFLECVQDMDHENMFWYRQDPGLGLRLIYFSYDVKMKEKGDIPEGYSVSREKKERFSLILESASTNQTSMYLCASSPPGPNQPQHFGDGTRLSIL.

This rearrangement joins TRBV4-1 to TRBJ2-7; D gene ambiguous. The CDR3 is 13 residues long. From germline, CDR1 is MGHRA and CDR2 YSYEKL. V was shortened by 0 bases and J by 4 bases, with 7 bases between the two germline ends. CDR3 sequence reads: CASSQEYGYEQYF. The CDR3 DNA is TGCGCCAGCAGCCAAGAATACGGATACGAGCAGTACTTC.

The rearrangement links TRBV10-2 to TRBJ2-7, with D tentatively TRBD2 (7 bases). CDR1 WSHSY and CDR2 SAAADI come from the germline V gene. CDR3 length: 15 amino acids. The ends were cut back, 7 bases at V and 1 base at J, with 17 bases in the middle. The CDR3 bases are TGCGCCAGCACCTTTAGGGGGGGGCAATCCTACGAGCAGTACTTC. This codes for CASTFRGGQSYEQYF.

The sample holds a few counts of this clone. V is TRBV27 and J is TRBJ2-1; D gene uncertain. This CDR3 has 14 amino acids. Germline CDR1 is MNHEY and CDR2 is SMNVEV (reference sequence). The V gene lost 8 bases and the J gene lost 0 bases, with 11 bases spanning the gap. The CDR3 nucleotides read TGTGCCAGCTCATTCGGCATCTCCTACAATGAGCAGTTCTTC. It codes for CASSFGISYNEQFF.

The chain carries TRBV11-3 and TRBJ1-6, with 8 bases fitting TRBD1. This CDR3 region has 14 residues. With V trimmed by 5 bases and J by 7 bases, 4 bases remained unmatched. Per the germline V gene, CDR1 is SGHNT and CDR2 is YENEEA. Written as DNA, the CDR3 is TGTGCCAGCAGCGACAGGGGCAGGAATTCACCCCTCCACTTT. Amino acid sequence: CASSDRGRNSPLHF. The full variable domain, in which reference TRBV11-3 and TRBJ1-6 provide the parts outside the CDR3, is EAGVVQSPRYKIIEKKQPVAFWCNPISGHNTLYWYLQNLGQGPELLIRYENEEAVDDSQLPKDRFSAERLKGVDSTLKIQPAELGDSAVYLCASSDRGRNSPLHFGNGTRLTVT.

This chain uses TRBV5-6 with TRBJ2-5; 7 nucleotides line up with TRBD2. V shed 4 bases, J shed 5 bases, and the junction held 11 bases outside the gene matches. Germline CDR1 and CDR2: SGHDT and YYEEEE. CDR3 size: 15 residues. The CDR3 DNA sequence: TGTGCCAGCAGCCTCCGGGCTTTGGGGGGGGAGACCCAGTACTTC. This gives the protein CASSLRALGGETQYF.

The chain carries TRBV19 and TRBJ1-1; D gene unclear. Trimming cost V 5 bases and J 1 base, with 14 bases left between them. The length of the CDR3 is 15 residues. Germline assignment: CDR1 LNHDA and CDR2 SQIVND (reference sequence). The CDR3 DNA reads as TGTGCCAGTAGTCCCGAAAGGTTGCGGAACACTGAAGCTTTCTTT. The encoded protein is CASSPERLRNTEAFF.

The J gene is TRBJ2-2, the V gene TRBV5-1, with TRBD1 identical over 9 bases. This CDR3 has 15 amino acids. The V gene's germline CDR1 is SGHRS and CDR2 YFSETQ. With V trimmed by 4 bases and J by 5 bases, 6 bases remained unmatched. The CDR3 sequence is CASSQTGQGTGELFF. The CDR3, as DNA: TGCGCCAGCAGCCAAACTGGACAGGGGACCGGGGAGCTGTTTTTT.